Listed here are 29 T cell receptor beta chains from one sample, sequenced in a study of persistence of HIV-infected CD4 T cells (dated by TCRdb to 2020 to 2021). Reading the label with the study, this specimen's treatment or condition is: suppressive antiretroviral therapy. A pool of overlapping HIV-1 Gag 15-mer peptides was used at 0.8 to 1 ug per peptide per mL for cell stimulation. Memory CD4+ T cells that did not respond, being CD40L-negative, CD69-negative and CD45RO-high, were sorted as memory populations depleted of antigen-responding cells. TCRbeta repertoires were sequenced from genomic DNA with the immunoSEQ hsTCRB assay version 4 in survey mode. TCRdb mirrors the immuneACCESS table, restricted to in-frame sequences. Some clones are absent from its copies; in checked studies, under half trace to an unresolved V gene, and the reason for the others is unknown. In all, the sample holds some 40,000 clones, and 70% to 90% of those were seen once. Jointly, the top ten make up more than 4.5% of the sample.

Antigens for these TCRs are unknown. The sample here was cultured CD4+ T cells from PBMCs, taken from a patient who received antiretroviral therapy. The sample's cell subset or site label is to be understood as: CD40L-CD69- CD45RO-high memory CD4 T cells not responding to Gag peptides. These receptor sequences come from an adult with HIV. The donor label of this sample is uncertain.

This clone was seen only once. This rearrangement joins TRBV28 to TRBJ1-2; 9 nucleotides align to TRBD1. The J segment lost 7 bases and the V segment lost 5 bases, leaving 8 bases of the junction unmatched. The CDR3 length is 14 residues. Germline CDR1 MDHEN, CDR2 SYDVKM. CDR3 sequence: CASSPWDRVGGYTF. In DNA, the CDR3 is TGTGCCAGCAGTCCCTGGGACAGGGTGGGTGGCTACACCTTC.

The chain is built from TRBV10-3 and TRBJ1-5; D possibly corresponds to TRBD1 (5 bases). The CDR3 has 15 residues. V was clipped by 3 bases and J by 2 bases, with 11 bases between them. Germline CDR1 is ENHRY and CDR2 is SYGVKD. The CDR3 reads CAISEEGRGNQPQHF. As DNA, the CDR3 is TGTGCCATCAGTGAAGAGGGGCGGGGCAATCAGCCCCAGCATTTT.

The chain uses TRBV5-1 and TRBJ1-3, with 10 bases fitting TRBD1. The CDR3 is made up of 15 amino acids. CDR1 SGHRS and CDR2 YFSETQ come from the germline V gene. V was pared by 3 bases and J by 2 bases, with 2 bases of the junction left unmatched. CDR3 sequence: CASSSGQGAGNTIYF. As DNA, the CDR3 is TGCGCCAGCAGCTCCGGACAGGGGGCTGGAAACACCATATATTTT.

CDR3 nucleotide sequence: TGTGCCAGCAGTGAACGAAGGCAGGGGGCATTTAGCAATCAGCCCCAGCATTTT. Translation: CASSERRQGAFSNQPQHF. This chain uses TRBV2 with TRBJ1-5, with 8 bases fitting TRBD1. The ends lost 2 bases at V and 0 bases at J; junction bases unmatched: 9. The CDR3 sequence is 18 residues long. CDR1 and CDR2 (germline): SNHLY, FYNNEI.

CDR3 residues: CSASGVPYEQYF. CDR3 nucleotide sequence: TGCAGTGCTAGTGGCGTTCCCTACGAGCAGTACTTC. The chain is built from TRBV20-1 and TRBJ2-7, with unresolved D. The CDR3 consists of 12 residues. V lost 3 bases to trimming and J lost 2 bases, with 8 bases between them. CDR1 DFQATT and CDR2 SNEGSKA come from the germline V gene (reference sequence).

The chain is built from TRBV28 and TRBJ1-1, with D maybe TRBD1 (5 bases). Germline V gene sequence: CDR1 MDHEN, CDR2 SYDVKM. CDR3 length: 12 amino acids. The V end was cut by 8 bases, the J end by 1 base, with 8 bases between. The CDR3 loop reads CASGQGNTEAFF. CDR3 nucleotide sequence: TGTGCCAGCGGGCAGGGGAACACTGAAGCTTTCTTT.

The V and J genes are TRBV2 and TRBJ1-4; the match to TRBD1 covers 7 bases. The CDR3 length is 14 residues. The V and J ends lost 0 bases and 7 bases, in that order; junction bases with no gene match: 2. Germline CDR1 reads SNHLY; CDR2 reads FYNNEI. CDR3: CASSEARGGEKLFF. Written as DNA, the CDR3 is TGTGCCAGCAGTGAAGCCAGGGGGGGTGAAAAACTGTTTTTT. The full variable domain, completed using reference TRBV2 and TRBJ1-4, is EPEVTQTPSHQVTQMGQEVILRCVPISNHLYFYWYRQILGQKVEFLVSFYNNEISEKSEIFDDQFSVERPDGSNFTLKIRSTKLEDSAMYFCASSEARGGEKLFFGSGTQLSVL.

The chain carries TRBV2 and TRBJ2-1; 9 positions agree with TRBD1. V lost 5 bases and J lost 3; bases outside the gene matches: 5. In germline, CDR1 is SNHLY, CDR2 FYNNEI. There are 15 residues in the CDR3. The CDR3 sequence is CASSPGTGLYNEQFF. CDR3 in DNA: TGTGCCAGCAGTCCCGGGACAGGGCTCTACAATGAGCAGTTCTTC.

The chain recombines TRBV7-8 with TRBJ2-7; D is unclear. Deletions cut 0 bases from V and 2 bases from J, with 11 bases between. This CDR3 spans 15 amino acids. Germline loops: CDR1 SGHVS, CDR2 FQNEAQ. CDR3 protein: CASSLAFGNTYEQYF. The CDR3 region has the DNA TGTGCCAGCAGCTTAGCCTTTGGAAACACCTACGAGCAGTACTTC.

The rearrangement uses TRBV6-5 and TRBJ1-4, with 11 positions matching TRBD1. CDR1 and CDR2 (germline): MNHEY, SVGAGI. Trimming took 5 bases from V and 10 from J; bases not matched to a gene: 9. This CDR3 is 15 amino acids long. CDR3 amino acids: CASSIEPGQGGKLFF. CDR3 DNA sequence: TGTGCCAGCAGTATAGAACCGGGACAGGGGGGAAAACTGTTTTTT.

V gene TRBV7-9 combines with J gene TRBJ1-1, with a tentative D call TRBD1 (6 bases). The CDR3 is 14 residues long. From germline, CDR1 is SEHNR and CDR2 FQNEAQ (reference sequence). Trimming left V 6 bases short and J 4 bases short, with 15 bases between. The CDR3 region has the DNA TGTGCCAGCAGTAGGCGGGACACTGGCACTGAAGCTTTCTTT. It is translated as CASSRRDTGTEAFF.

The genes are TRBV28 and TRBJ1-3; D possibly corresponds to TRBD1 (6 bases). Germline lookup yields CDR1 MDHEN and CDR2 SYDVKM. The V and J ends lost 2 bases and 0 bases respectively, with 17 bases between them. This CDR3 has 18 amino acids. As DNA, the CDR3 is TGTGCCAGCAGTTTAGGGCAGGGGAAACGGATCTCTGGAAACACCATATATTTT. Translating gives CASSLGQGKRISGNTIYF.

The V call is TRBV15, the J call TRBJ1-5, with D tentatively TRBD1 (5 bases). The germline V gene encodes CDR1 LNHNV and CDR2 YYDKDF (reference sequence). The CDR3 length is 15 residues. V was pared by 5 bases and J by 3 bases, with 14 bases between. In nucleotides, the CDR3 is TGTGCCACCAGCTACTCGGGACGCTACAATCAGCCCCAGCATTTT. This translates into CATSYSGRYNQPQHF.

This clone was observed once. The rearrangement links TRBV5-1 to TRBJ2-4, with 13 bases matching TRBD2. Per germline, CDR1 SGHRS and CDR2 YFSETQ. This CDR3 has 18 residues. Unmatched junction bases numbered 8, after V lost 4 bases and J lost 1 base. CDR3 protein: CASSLGTSGERAKNIQYF. CDR3 DNA: TGCGCCAGCAGCCTCGGGACTAGCGGGGAAAGGGCCAAAAACATTCAGTACTTC.

To note about this clone: The sample holds other DNA sequences that translate to the same CDR3. CDR3 sequence: CASSSGGRQPQHF. The CDR3 DNA follows: TGTGCCAGCAGTTCGGGGGGCCGTCAGCCCCAGCATTTT. The V gene is TRBV6-5, the J gene TRBJ1-5; D is possibly TRBD1 (6 bases). Trimming stripped 4 bases from V and 6 bases from J, with 10 bases between. This CDR3 is built from 13 residues. Germline-derived CDR1 and CDR2 are MNHEY and SVGAGI.

The gene calls are TRBV28 and TRBJ1-5; maybe TRBD1 (5 bases). The CDR3 has 16 residues. Germline V gene lookup returns CDR1 MDHEN and CDR2 SYDVKM. Between the trimmed V and J ends, which lost 2 bases and 11 bases, there was a span of 22 bases. The CDR3 DNA reads as TGTGCCAGCAGTTTAGACAGCCCCAGGATCGGTTCGTCCCAGCATTTT. This translates into CASSLDSPRIGSSQHF.

The chain couples TRBV28 to TRBJ2-7; tentatively, D is TRBD1 or TRBD2 (5 bases each). The germline CDR1 and CDR2 sequences are MDHEN and SYDVKM. The V end lost 6 bases, the J end lost 2 bases, and 17 bases lay between the germline ends. CDR3 length equals 15 residues. The DNA of the CDR3 is TGTGCCAGCAGCCCACCGGGACGGAGAACCTACGAGCAGTACTTC. It specifies CASSPPGRRTYEQYF.

The chain carries TRBV19 and TRBJ1-2; no clear D gene. The V end was cut by 3 bases, the J end by 6 bases, with 8 bases between. Germline assignment: CDR1 LNHDA and CDR2 SQIVND (reference sequence). This CDR3 is 12 amino acids long. In nucleotides, the CDR3 is TGTGCCAGTAGTATTAGTGGGAATGGCTACACCTTC. Its protein is CASSISGNGYTF.

The chain employs TRBV15 and TRBJ2-3; 9 bases fit TRBD1. CDR3 length: 15 amino acids. The trim removed 6 bases at V and 4 bases at J, leaving 8 bases unmatched. CDR1 and CDR2 from the germline V gene are LNHNV and YYDKDF (reference sequence). The CDR3 sequence: CATRGDRVWSDTQYF. The CDR3 DNA sequence: TGTGCCACCAGGGGGGACAGGGTTTGGTCAGATACGCAGTATTTT.

The J gene is TRBJ1-6, the V gene TRBV5-1; D gene unclear. In germline, CDR1 is SGHRS, CDR2 YFSETQ. Trimming stripped 0 bases from V and 5 bases from J, with 6 bases between. The CDR3 sequence is 14 residues long. DNA for the CDR3: TGCGCCAGCAGCTTGGCGGCGGATAATTCACCCCTCCACTTT. Translated: CASSLAADNSPLHF.

The J gene is TRBJ2-7, the V gene TRBV6-5, with 9 bases lining up with TRBD1. The CDR3 is made up of 15 amino acids. V was clipped by 4 bases and J by 4 bases; unmatched bases: 8. Germline V gene lookup returns CDR1 MNHEY and CDR2 SVGAGI. This CDR3 is CASSFPGQGQYEQYF. The CDR3 DNA reads TGTGCCAGCAGTTTCCCGGGACAGGGTCAATACGAGCAGTACTTC.

This chain joins TRBV5-4 and TRBJ2-3, with D perhaps matching TRBD2 (6 bases). The germline V gene has CDR1 SGHNT and CDR2 YYREEE (reference sequence). CDR3 size: 15 residues. Trimming took off 0 bases at V and 2 bases at J, with 10 bases between the two ends. The CDR3 spells CASSLGGAYTDTQYF. In nucleotides, the CDR3 is TGTGCCAGCAGCTTGGGCGGGGCTTACACAGATACGCAGTATTTT.

The V and J genes are TRBV13 and TRBJ1-3; D may be TRBD1 (5 bases). The V and J ends lost 5 bases and 0 bases respectively, with 20 bases between them. CDR1 is PRHDT, CDR2 FYEKMQ, per germline (reference sequence). The CDR3 extends over 18 amino acids. The CDR3 region has the DNA TGTGCCAGCAGCCTTATAAGGGGCGCCACTCTCTCTGGAAACACCATATATTTT. Its protein is CASSLIRGATLSGNTIYF. The whole variable domain, filled in from reference TRBV13 and TRBJ1-3, reads AAGVIQSPRHLIKEKRETATLKCYPIPRHDTVYWYQQGPGQDPQFLISFYEKMQSDKGSIPDRFSAQQFSDYHSELNMSSLELGDSALYFCASSLIRGATLSGNTIYFGEGSWLTVV.

The chain combines TRBV28 with TRBJ1-4, with 11 positions matching TRBD1. Trimming removed 2 bases from V and 2 bases from J; junction bases left unmatched: 10. CDR1 MDHEN and CDR2 SYDVKM come from the germline V gene. The CDR3 is 19 amino acids. The CDR3 DNA follows: TGTGCCAGCAGTTTAACCCCCGGGACAGGGGGGTGGACTAATGAAAAACTGTTTTTT. Translated: CASSLTPGTGGWTNEKLFF.

This chain uses TRBV19 with TRBJ2-4; D is unresolved. V was cut by 5 bases and J by 0 bases, with 8 bases left in between. The V gene's germline CDR1 is LNHDA and CDR2 SQIVND (reference sequence). The CDR3 has 14 residues. The CDR3 DNA sequence: TGTGCCAGTAGTGAGGTGAGAGCCAAAAACATTCAGTACTTC. Translated, it gives CASSEVRAKNIQYF.

Only one count was recorded for this clone. The chain uses TRBV24-1 and TRBJ2-6, with D perhaps matching TRBD2 (5 bases). The germline V gene has CDR1 KGHDR and CDR2 SFDVKD. This CDR3 is built from 17 residues. With 1 base removed from V and 0 bases from J, the gap between germline ends came to 9 bases. In DNA, the CDR3 is TGTGCCACCAGTGATTTCTCCGGGGTCTCTGGGGCCAACGTCCTGACTTTC. It specifies CATSDFSGVSGANVLTF.

The rearrangement links TRBV19 to TRBJ2-6; D not resolved. This CDR3 region has 15 residues. The germline gives CDR1 LNHDA, CDR2 SQIVND (reference sequence). V lost 9 bases and J 0 bases, leaving 12 bases between the germline ends. The CDR3, as DNA: TGTGCCAGCCTTAGACGTAGCTCTGGGGCCAACGTCCTGACTTTC. Its translation: CASLRRSSGANVLTF. Full variable domain (missing parts from reference TRBV19 and TRBJ2-6): DGGITQSPKYLFRKEGQNVTLSCEQNLNHDAMYWYRQDPGQGLRLIYYSQIVNDFQKGDIAEGYSVSREKKESFPLTVTSAQKNPTAFYLCASLRRSSGANVLTFGAGSRLTVL.

J is TRBJ1-1 and V is TRBV2; 7 nucleotides match TRBD1. CDR1 and CDR2 from the germline V gene are SNHLY and FYNNEI. The CDR3 spans 13 residues. Trimming removed 6 bases from V and 5 bases from J; junction bases left unmatched: 6. The CDR3 is CASRRQGKTEAFF. CDR3 nucleotides: TGTGCCAGCAGGAGACAGGGTAAAACTGAAGCTTTCTTT.

The gene calls are TRBV12-5 and TRBJ2-2; 8 bases match TRBD1. Germline V CDR1 and CDR2: LGHNT, FRNRAP. V shed 5 bases and J 6 bases; nucleotides not matched to a gene: 8. The CDR3 consists of 15 residues. CDR3 in amino acids: CASGIRQGAAGELFF. The CDR3 DNA reads as TGTGCTAGTGGTATTAGGCAGGGGGCCGCCGGGGAGCTGTTTTTT.